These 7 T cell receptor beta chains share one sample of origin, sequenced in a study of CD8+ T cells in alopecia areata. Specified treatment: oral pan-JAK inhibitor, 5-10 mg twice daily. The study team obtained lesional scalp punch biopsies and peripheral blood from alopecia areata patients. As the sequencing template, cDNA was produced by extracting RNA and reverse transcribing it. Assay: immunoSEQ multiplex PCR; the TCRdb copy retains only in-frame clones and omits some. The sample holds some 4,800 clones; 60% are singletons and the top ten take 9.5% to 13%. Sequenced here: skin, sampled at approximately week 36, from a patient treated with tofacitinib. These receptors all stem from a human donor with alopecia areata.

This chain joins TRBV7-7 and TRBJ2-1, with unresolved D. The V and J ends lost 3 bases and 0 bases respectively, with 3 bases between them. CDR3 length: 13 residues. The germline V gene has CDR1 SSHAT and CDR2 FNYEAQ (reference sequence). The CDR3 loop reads CASSLNSYNEQFF. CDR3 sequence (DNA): TGTGCCAGCAGCTTGAACTCCTACAATGAGCAGTTCTTC.

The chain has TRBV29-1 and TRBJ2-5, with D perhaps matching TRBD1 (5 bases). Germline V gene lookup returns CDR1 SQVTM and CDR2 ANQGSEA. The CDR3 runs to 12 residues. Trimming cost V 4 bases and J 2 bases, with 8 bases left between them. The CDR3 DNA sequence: TGCAGCGTTGCTGGGGCTCAAGAGACCCAGTACTTC. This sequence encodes CSVAGAQETQYF.

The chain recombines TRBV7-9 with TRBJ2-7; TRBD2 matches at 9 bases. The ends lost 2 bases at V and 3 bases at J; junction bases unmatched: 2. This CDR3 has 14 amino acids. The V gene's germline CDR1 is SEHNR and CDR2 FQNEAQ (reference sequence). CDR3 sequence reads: CASSLSSGNYEQYF. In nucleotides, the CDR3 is TGTGCCAGCAGCTTATCTAGCGGGAACTACGAGCAGTACTTC.

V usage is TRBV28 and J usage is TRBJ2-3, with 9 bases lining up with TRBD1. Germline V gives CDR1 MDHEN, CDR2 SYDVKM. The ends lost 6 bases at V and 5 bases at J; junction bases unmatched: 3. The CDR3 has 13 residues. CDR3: CASSGTGRDTQYF. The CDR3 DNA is TGTGCCAGCAGCGGGACAGGGAGAGATACGCAGTATTTT.

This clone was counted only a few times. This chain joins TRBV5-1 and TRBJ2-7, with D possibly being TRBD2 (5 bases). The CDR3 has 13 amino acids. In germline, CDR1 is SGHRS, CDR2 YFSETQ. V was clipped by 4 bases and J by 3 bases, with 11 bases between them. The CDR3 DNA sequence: TGCGCCAGCAGCCAAGGACTGCTCTACGAGCAGTACTTC. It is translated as CASSQGLLYEQYF.

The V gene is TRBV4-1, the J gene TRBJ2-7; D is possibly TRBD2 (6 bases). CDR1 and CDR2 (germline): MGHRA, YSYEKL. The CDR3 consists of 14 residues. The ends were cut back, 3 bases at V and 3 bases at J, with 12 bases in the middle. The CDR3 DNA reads TGCGCCAGCAGCCATGCGGGACTGAACTACGAGCAGTACTTC. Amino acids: CASSHAGLNYEQYF.

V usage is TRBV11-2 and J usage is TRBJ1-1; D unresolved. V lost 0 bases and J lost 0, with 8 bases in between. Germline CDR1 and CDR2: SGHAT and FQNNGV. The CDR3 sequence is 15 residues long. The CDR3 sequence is CASSLEGGLNTEAFF. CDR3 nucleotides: TGTGCCAGCAGCTTAGAGGGAGGGTTGAACACTGAAGCTTTCTTT.